The 21 T cell receptor beta chains below were found in one sample sequenced in a study of T cell repertoires in cytomegalovirus infection. One entry per CDR3 protein results from TCRdb running MiXCR on the reads. The sample consists of approximately 910,000 distinct CDR3 sequences, 31% of them appearing once. No antigen has been assigned to these receptors. Sequencing used cultured CD8+ T cells from PBMCs, obtained from culture after CMV antigen stimulation. These receptors came from a human donor in good health (CMV status not recorded). Some clones in this sample may be carry-over from other donors' samples.

This clonotype has a handful of counts. V is TRBV10-2 and J is TRBJ2-7; D is unclear. This CDR3 is 15 amino acids long. V lost 7 bases and J 3 bases, leaving 19 bases between the germline ends. Germline V gene lookup returns CDR1 WSHSY and CDR2 SAAADI. The DNA for the CDR3 is TGCGCCAGCACCGAGGTGGGCCTAACCCTCTACGAGCAGTACTTC. It codes for CASTEVGLTLYEQYF.

J is TRBJ2-1 and V is TRBV7-9, with D possibly TRBD2 on 5 matching bases. Trimming left V 4 bases short and J 12 bases short, with 10 bases between. There are 11 residues in the CDR3. Per germline, CDR1 SEHNR and CDR2 FQNEAQ (reference sequence). The CDR3 sequence: CASSYGLMQFF. The CDR3 nucleotides are TGTGCCAGCAGCTACGGACTGATGCAGTTCTTC.

In this sample, this clonotype turned up a few times. The chain carries TRBV10-3 and TRBJ1-2; D unclear. V was cut by 2 bases and J by 0 bases, with 1 base left in between. Germline-derived CDR1 and CDR2 are ENHRY and SYGVKD. The CDR3 has 12 residues. The CDR3 DNA is TGTGCCATCAGTGAGACTAACTATGGCTACACCTTC. It codes for CAISETNYGYTF.

This clonotype was counted at least ten times. J is TRBJ2-7 and V is TRBV29-1; the D gene is possibly TRBD1 (6 bases). The CDR3 runs 12 residues. V was shortened by 4 bases and J by 3 bases, with 10 bases between the two germline ends. The germline V gene encodes CDR1 SQVTM and CDR2 ANQGSEA. CDR3 nucleotides: TGCAGCGTTGCCCAACAGGGCTACGAGCAGTACTTC. Residues: CSVAQQGYEQYF.

The rearrangement uses TRBV10-3 and TRBJ2-5, with 9 positions matching TRBD1. The CDR3 contains 15 residues. Germline CDR1 reads ENHRY; CDR2 reads SYGVKD. J lost 4 bases, V lost 10 bases, and 13 bases had no gene match. The CDR3 loop reads CATRGDRDDPETQYF. In DNA form, the CDR3 reads TGTGCCACCCGGGGGGACAGGGACGATCCAGAGACCCAGTACTTC.

The chain uses TRBV6-8 and TRBJ1-1, with TRBD1 matching over 9 bases. Per the germline V gene, CDR1 is MNHGY and CDR2 is SAAAGT. This CDR3 is built from 10 residues. CDR3 residues: CGTGVTEAFF. CDR3 sequence (DNA): TGTGGGACAGGGGTCACTGAAGCTTTCTTT.

The chain is built from TRBV6-1 and TRBJ2-2; D may be TRBD1 (5 bases). The CDR3 length is 15 residues. Germline values: CDR1 MNHNS, CDR2 SASEGT. Trimming cost V 5 bases and J 4 bases, with 14 bases left between them. The chain's CDR3 is CASSPPQEFTGELFF. The CDR3 coding sequence is TGTGCCAGCAGTCCCCCACAGGAGTTCACCGGGGAGCTGTTTTTT.

This clonotype appeared a few times. The chain joins TRBV12-5 to TRBJ2-1, with 8 bases identical to TRBD1. Trimming removed 3 bases from V and 8 bases from J; junction bases left unmatched: 9. This CDR3 is 15 amino acids long. Germline lookup yields CDR1 LGHNT and CDR2 FRNRAP. CDR3 residues: CASGFLTGELDEQFF. CDR3 DNA sequence: TGTGCTAGTGGTTTCCTGACAGGGGAATTAGATGAGCAGTTCTTC.

The chain combines TRBV2 with TRBJ2-5; 8 nucleotides align to TRBD2. From germline, CDR1 is SNHLY and CDR2 FYNNEI. This CDR3 contains 17 residues. V was clipped by 6 bases and J by 4 bases; unmatched bases: 16. The CDR3 coding sequence is TGTGCCAGCAGCCATCCCGTTAGCGGGGAGCGGTTAGAGACCCAGTACTTC. It is translated as CASSHPVSGERLETQYF. The variable domain in full, with the rest retrieved from reference TRBV2 and TRBJ2-5, is EPEVTQTPSHQVTQMGQEVILRCVPISNHLYFYWYRQILGQKVEFLVSFYNNEISEKSEIFDDQFSVERPDGSNFTLKIRSTKLEDSAMYFCASSHPVSGERLETQYFGPGTRLLVL.

This clonotype was seen a handful of times. The chain has TRBV27 and TRBJ2-1, with unresolved D. CDR3 length equals 12 residues. In germline, CDR1 is MNHEY, CDR2 SMNVEV (reference sequence). The CDR3 reads CASWGRISEQFF. For the CDR3, the DNA is TGTGCATCTTGGGGAAGAATAAGTGAGCAGTTCTTC.

The chain combines TRBV27 with TRBJ2-2; TRBD1 matches 8 bases. With V trimmed by 7 bases and J by 6 bases, 7 bases remained unmatched. This CDR3 comprises 14 residues. CDR1 is MNHEY, CDR2 SMNVEV, per germline (reference sequence). CDR3 sequence: CASTNRGRPGELFF. In nucleotides, the CDR3 is TGTGCCAGCACTAACAGGGGGAGACCCGGGGAGCTGTTTTTT.

The V and J genes are TRBV7-9 and TRBJ2-2; maybe TRBD1 (6 bases). Germline loops: CDR1 SEHNR, CDR2 FQNEAQ (reference sequence). This CDR3 comprises 14 residues. V dropped 10 bases and J dropped 2 bases, with 14 bases sitting between them. The CDR3 DNA is TGTGCCATCCCTGGGGGCCTAAACACCGGGGAGCTGTTTTTT. Translation gives CAIPGGLNTGELFF.

V usage is TRBV11-2 and J usage is TRBJ1-6; D is ambiguous. CDR1 and CDR2 (germline): SGHAT, FQNNGV. V was clipped by 3 bases and J by 0 bases, with 33 bases between them. The CDR3 totals 24 residues. The DNA of the CDR3 is TGTGCCAGCAGCTTTTGGACCTTGGGTCTCGCCCGGGAACAAATAAGCTCCTATAATTCACCCCTCCACTTT. Translating gives CASSFWTLGLAREQISSYNSPLHF.

Only a few counts were recorded for this clonotype. V and J are TRBV6-1 and TRBJ2-5; possible D gene TRBD2, 6 bases. From germline, CDR1 is MNHNS and CDR2 SASEGT. V dropped 4 bases and J dropped 5 bases, with 17 bases sitting between them. The length of the CDR3 is 15 residues. In DNA, the CDR3 is TGTGCCAGCAGTGGGGCAGGTCTGGCGGGGGAGACCCAGTACTTC. It codes for CASSGAGLAGETQYF.

There are a few counts of this clonotype. V is TRBV29-1 and J is TRBJ1-2, with D unclear. With 1 base removed from V and 6 bases from J, the gap between germline ends came to 6 bases. This CDR3 contains 11 residues. From germline, CDR1 is SQVTM and CDR2 ANQGSEA. CDR3 DNA sequence: TGCAGCGTTGAAGGGGATAATGGCTACACCTTC. Translation: CSVEGDNGYTF.

J is TRBJ2-7 and V is TRBV15; 8 nucleotides match TRBD1. Germline CDR1 reads LNHNV; CDR2 reads YYDKDF (reference sequence). The ends lost 8 bases at V and 5 bases at J; junction bases unmatched: 2. The CDR3 contains 11 residues. The CDR3 DNA reads as TGTGCCACCTCACAGGGGGACGAGCAGTACGTC. Its protein is CATSQGDEQYV.

This clonotype was seen a handful of times. The chain employs TRBV12-3 or TRBV12-4 and TRBJ1-5, with TRBD1 identical over 8 bases. The CDR3 runs to 16 residues. Germline trimming cut 4 bases from V and 5 bases from J; bases unmatched to any gene: 10. In nucleotides, the CDR3 is TGTGCCAGCAGTTCAAGACAGGGGCACCGGGATCAGCCCCAGCATTTT. Translated: CASSSRQGHRDQPQHF.

The rearrangement joins TRBV19 to TRBJ2-7; D possibly corresponds to TRBD2 (5 bases). Deletions cut 3 bases from V and 2 bases from J, with 14 bases between. This CDR3 contains 15 residues. The V gene's germline CDR1 is LNHDA and CDR2 SQIVND (reference sequence). CDR3 amino acids: CASSIRDVAPYEQYF. CDR3 in DNA: TGTGCCAGTAGTATCCGGGATGTAGCCCCCTACGAGCAGTACTTC.

This clonotype has more than one count but fewer than ten. This chain joins TRBV5-6 and TRBJ1-2; D ambiguous. V was shortened by 0 bases and J by 3 bases, with 15 bases between the two germline ends. CDR3 length equals 16 residues. Germline V gives CDR1 SGHDT, CDR2 YYEEEE. The CDR3 region is CASSLGAGKLYYGYTF. The CDR3 nucleotides are TGTGCCAGCAGCTTGGGCGCGGGGAAACTTTACTATGGCTACACCTTC.

This clonotype has a handful of counts. V gene TRBV10-3 combines with J gene TRBJ2-5; D is perhaps TRBD2 (6 bases). CDR1 and CDR2 (germline): ENHRY, SYGVKD. The CDR3 totals 16 residues. Trimming removed 2 bases at V and 5 bases at J, with 18 bases between. This chain's CDR3 is CAISEPSEGVWETQYF. In DNA, the CDR3 is TGTGCCATCAGTGAGCCGTCGGAGGGTGTTTGGGAGACCCAGTACTTC.

This clonotype was seen ten or more times. CDR3: CASSTLTGTDTQYF. The CDR3 DNA reads as TGTGCCAGCAGCACCCTGACAGGAACAGATACGCAGTATTTT. The chain has TRBV7-6 and TRBJ2-3, with TRBD1 as a possible D gene (6 bases). The CDR3 runs to 14 residues. Trimming shortened V by 5 bases and J by 3 bases, and 12 bases separated the two germline ends. Germline V gene data show CDR1 as SGHVS and CDR2 as FNYEAQ.